This T cell receptor beta chain was sequenced for a study of identical twins. This clonotype showed up just a few times. Via MiXCR, TCRdb re-called the 5' RACE reads, giving one row per CDR3 protein. The profile shows some 330,000 distinct CDR3 sequences, around 9% of them singletons. Per germline, CDR1 SQVTM and CDR2 ANQGSEA. The CDR3 covers 13 residues. Trimming left V 4 bases short and J 2 bases short, with 9 bases between. Sequences were obtained from naive T cells sorted from blood. The chain links TRBV29-1 to TRBJ1-5; D gene unclear. This clonotype was obtained from a woman in her 50s in good health. CDR3 amino acids: CSVAGGRNQPQHF. The CDR3 DNA sequence: TGCAGCGTTGCAGGCGGCCGCAATCAGCCCCAGCATTTT. The variable domain in full, completed from reference TRBV29-1 and TRBJ1-5, reads SAVISQKPSRDICQRGTSLTIQCQVDSQVTMMFWYRQQPGQSLTLIATANQGSEATYESGFVIDKFPISRPNLTFSTLTVSNMSPEDSSIYLCSVAGGRNQPQHFGDGTRLSIL.